The text below deals with one T cell receptor beta chain. Germline lookup yields CDR1 MDHEN and CDR2 SYDVKM. This CDR3 spans 15 amino acids. V was shortened by 4 bases and J by 3 bases, with 13 bases between the two germline ends. This sample was taken from a study of blood T cell repertoires in COVID-19. Using immunoSEQ multiplex PCR, the repertoire was profiled, and TCRdb retains in-frame clones only, with some absent. The sample holds around 120,000 clones; less than 80% are singletons and the top ten take about 2.5%. This chain links TRBV28 with TRBJ1-3; D perhaps matches TRBD1 (6 bases). Specimen: peripheral blood. This sequence was found in a man in his fifties or sixties with acute or convalescent COVID-19. Here the CDR3 reads CASSSTGWDGNTIYF. DNA for the CDR3: TGTGCCAGCAGTTCTACAGGGTGGGATGGAAACACCATATATTTT.